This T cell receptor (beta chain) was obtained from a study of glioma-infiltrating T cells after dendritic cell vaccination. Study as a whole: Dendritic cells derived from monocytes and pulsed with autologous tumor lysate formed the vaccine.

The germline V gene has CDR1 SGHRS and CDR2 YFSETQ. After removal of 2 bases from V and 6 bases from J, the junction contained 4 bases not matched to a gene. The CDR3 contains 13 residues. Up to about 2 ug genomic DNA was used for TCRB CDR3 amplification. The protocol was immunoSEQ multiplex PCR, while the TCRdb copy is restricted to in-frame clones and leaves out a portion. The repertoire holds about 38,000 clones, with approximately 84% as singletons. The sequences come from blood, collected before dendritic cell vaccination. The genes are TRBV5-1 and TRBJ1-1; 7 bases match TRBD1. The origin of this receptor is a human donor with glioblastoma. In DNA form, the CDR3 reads TGCGCCAGCAGCTTACCCGGGACAGCTGAAGCTTTCTTT. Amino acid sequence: CASSLPGTAEAFF.